The 10 T cell receptor beta chains listed next were all sequenced from one sample in a study of cytomegalovirus exposure and HLA in healthy donors. The PCR ran on 60 Vbeta and 13 Jbeta primers. Measured with immunoSEQ multiplex PCR; TCRdb has only the in-frame clones, and not every one. The top ten clones hold 3% to 4% of a sample with roughly 140,000 clones, 82% of them seen once. Source material: PBMCs. The receptors shown here come from a male donor in good health and CMV-seronegative.

The chain links TRBV14 to TRBJ2-2, with D hard to call. The CDR3 runs to 13 residues. V dropped 4 bases and J dropped 2 bases, with 5 bases sitting between them. Germline values: CDR1 SGHDN, CDR2 FVKESK. The CDR3 sequence is CASSLQNTGELFF. The CDR3, as DNA: TGTGCCAGCAGCCTCCAAAACACCGGGGAGCTGTTTTTT. Combining the CDR3 with reference TRBV14 and TRBJ2-2 gives the whole variable domain EAGVTQFPSHSVIEKGQTVTLRCDPISGHDNLYWYRRVMGKEIKFLLHFVKESKQDESGMPNNRFLAERTGGTYSTLKVQPAELEDSGVYFCASSLQNTGELFFGEGSRLTVL.

The chain employs TRBV5-1 and TRBJ2-7, with D tentatively TRBD1 (6 bases). Germline V gene data show CDR1 as SGHRS and CDR2 as YFSETQ. V shed 3 bases and J shed 7 bases, with 26 bases lying between them. This CDR3 spans 17 amino acids. The CDR3 is CASSSPYRAGESGEQYF. The CDR3 bases are TGCGCCAGCAGCTCGCCATACCGGGCAGGGGAATCGGGGGAGCAGTACTTC.

The chain uses TRBV9 and TRBJ2-1; 12 nucleotides align to TRBD2. The CDR3 extends over 15 amino acids. Germline CDR1 is SGDLS and CDR2 is YYNGEE. V was clipped by 4 bases and J by 8 bases; unmatched bases: 7. CDR3 sequence reads: CASSPRLAGVDEQFF. The CDR3, as DNA: TGTGCCAGCAGCCCACGACTAGCGGGAGTCGATGAGCAGTTCTTC.

The chain recombines TRBV19 with TRBJ2-2; TRBD1 matches at 9 bases. The CDR3 runs 16 residues. V shed 4 bases and J 2 bases; nucleotides not matched to a gene: 5. CDR1 LNHDA and CDR2 SQIVND come from the germline V gene (reference sequence). CDR3 coding DNA: TGTGCCAGTAGTACCCGGACAGGGGTTAACACCGGGGAGCTGTTTTTT. Translated, it gives CASSTRTGVNTGELFF.

This chain links TRBV7-8 with TRBJ2-7; possible D gene TRBD2, 5 bases. The germline gives CDR1 SGHVS, CDR2 FQNEAQ. The CDR3 length is 14 residues. Trimming shortened V by 1 base and J by 4 bases, and 11 bases separated the two germline ends. The CDR3 here is CASSLVGSRYEQYF. DNA of the CDR3: TGTGCCAGCAGCTTAGTGGGGAGCCGGTACGAGCAGTACTTC.

This clone turned up a few times. This rearrangement joins TRBV19 to TRBJ2-5; the D gene is possibly TRBD1 (5 bases). The DNA matches TRBJ2-7 better at its end, which makes the J call doubtful. This CDR3 has 15 amino acids. CDR1 and CDR2 (germline): LNHDA, SQIVND (reference sequence). This chain's CDR3 is CASSIAGRVLHEQYF. CDR3 coding DNA: TGTGCCAGTAGTATAGCGGGCAGGGTACTCCACGAGCAGTACTTC.

The V and J genes are TRBV4-2 and TRBJ1-2, with D possibly matching TRBD1 (6 bases). Germline V gives CDR1 LGHNA, CDR2 YNFKEQ. Trimming took off 4 bases at V and 1 base at J, with 19 bases between the two ends. The CDR3 is 17 residues long. The CDR3 coding sequence is TGTGCCAGCAGCCCGGGGGGCAGTCTCGAAATTAACTATGGCTACACCTTC. Translated, it gives CASSPGGSLEINYGYTF.

The chain couples TRBV2 to TRBJ1-5; 7 nucleotides line up with TRBD1. This CDR3 is 14 amino acids long. The V gene end was trimmed by 7 bases and the J gene end by 4 bases; junction bases not matched to a gene: 7. Germline CDR1 and CDR2: SNHLY and FYNNEI. For the CDR3, the DNA is TGTGCCAGCACTGGGACAGTAGGAAATCAGCCCCAGCATTTT. It translates to CASTGTVGNQPQHF.

V gene TRBV7-2 combines with J gene TRBJ2-7, with D possibly TRBD2 on 6 matching bases. CDR1 and CDR2 from the germline V gene are SGHTA and FQGNSA. With 5 bases removed from V and 0 bases from J, the gap between germline ends came to 14 bases. The CDR3 is 15 amino acids. CDR3 in amino acids: CASSRGGESSYEQYF. CDR3 coding DNA: TGTGCCAGCAGCCGGGGAGGCGAAAGCTCCTACGAGCAGTACTTC.

This clone has only a few counts. The V call is TRBV27, the J call TRBJ2-5; no clear D gene. The CDR3 consists of 16 residues. CDR1 MNHEY and CDR2 SMNVEV come from the germline V gene (reference sequence). V gave up 0 bases and J gave up 2 bases, with 13 bases separating them. The CDR3 loop is CASSLSRLATQETQYF. The CDR3 region has the DNA TGTGCCAGCAGTTTATCGAGACTGGCAACACAAGAGACCCAGTACTTC.